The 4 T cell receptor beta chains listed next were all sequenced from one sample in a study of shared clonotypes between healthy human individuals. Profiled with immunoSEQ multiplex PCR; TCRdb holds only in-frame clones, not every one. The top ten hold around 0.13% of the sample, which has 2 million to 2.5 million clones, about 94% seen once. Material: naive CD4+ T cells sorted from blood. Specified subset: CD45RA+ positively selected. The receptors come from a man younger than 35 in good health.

CDR3 nucleotide sequence: TGTGCCAGCAGCCCGGATGGGACCTTCACAGATACGCAGTATTTT. Amino acid sequence: CASSPDGTFTDTQYF. This sequence joins TRBV11-3 and TRBJ2-3, with D perhaps TRBD1 or TRBD2 (5 bases each). Germline V gene lookup returns CDR1 SGHNT and CDR2 YENEEA. V lost 5 bases to trimming and J lost 2 bases, with 14 bases between them. CDR3 length equals 15 residues.

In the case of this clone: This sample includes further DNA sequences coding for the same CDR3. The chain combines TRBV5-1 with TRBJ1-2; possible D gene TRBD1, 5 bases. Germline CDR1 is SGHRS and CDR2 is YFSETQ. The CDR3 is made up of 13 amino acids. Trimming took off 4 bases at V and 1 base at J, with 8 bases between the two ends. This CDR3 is CASSPTVNYGYTF. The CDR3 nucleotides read TGCGCCAGCAGCCCGACAGTTAACTATGGCTACACCTTC.

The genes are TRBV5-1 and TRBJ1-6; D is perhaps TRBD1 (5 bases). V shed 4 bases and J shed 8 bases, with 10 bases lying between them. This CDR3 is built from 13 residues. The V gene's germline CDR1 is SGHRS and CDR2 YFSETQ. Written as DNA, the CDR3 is TGCGCCAGCAGCGCTGGGGGGGATTCACCCCTCCACTTT. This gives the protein CASSAGGDSPLHF.

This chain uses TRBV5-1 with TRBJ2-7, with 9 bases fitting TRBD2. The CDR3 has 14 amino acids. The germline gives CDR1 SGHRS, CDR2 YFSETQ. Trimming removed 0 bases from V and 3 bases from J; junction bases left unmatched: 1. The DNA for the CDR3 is TGCGCCAGCAGCTTGGATAGCGGGGGCTACGAGCAGTACTTC. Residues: CASSLDSGGYEQYF.